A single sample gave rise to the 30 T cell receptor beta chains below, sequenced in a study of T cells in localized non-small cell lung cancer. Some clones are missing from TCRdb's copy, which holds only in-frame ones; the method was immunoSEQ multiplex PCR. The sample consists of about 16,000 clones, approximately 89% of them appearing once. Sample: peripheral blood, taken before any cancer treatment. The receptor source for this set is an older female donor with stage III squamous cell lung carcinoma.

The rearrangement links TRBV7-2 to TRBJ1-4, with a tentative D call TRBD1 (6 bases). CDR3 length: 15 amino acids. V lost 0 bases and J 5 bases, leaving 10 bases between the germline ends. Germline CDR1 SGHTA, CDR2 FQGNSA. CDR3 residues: CASSLAGTRNEKLFF. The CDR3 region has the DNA TGTGCCAGCAGCTTAGCCGGGACAAGGAATGAAAAACTGTTTTTT. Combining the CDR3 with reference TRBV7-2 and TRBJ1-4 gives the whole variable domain GAGVSQSPSNKVTEKGKDVELRCDPISGHTALYWYRQSLGQGLEFLIYFQGNSAPDKSGLPSDRFSAERTGGSVSTLTIQRTQQEDSAVYLCASSLAGTRNEKLFFGSGTQLSVL.

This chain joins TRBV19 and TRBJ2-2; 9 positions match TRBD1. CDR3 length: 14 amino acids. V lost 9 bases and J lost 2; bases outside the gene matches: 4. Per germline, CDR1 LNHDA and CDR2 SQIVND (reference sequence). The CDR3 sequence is CASRDRANTGELFF. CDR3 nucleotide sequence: TGTGCCAGCCGGGACAGGGCAAACACCGGGGAGCTGTTTTTT.

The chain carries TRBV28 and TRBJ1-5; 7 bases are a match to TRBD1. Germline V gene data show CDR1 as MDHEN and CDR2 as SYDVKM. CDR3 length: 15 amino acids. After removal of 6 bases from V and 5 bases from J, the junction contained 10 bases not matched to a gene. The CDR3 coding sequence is TGTGCCAGCAGCGAAGGGGGCCAGGGGGATCAGCCCCAGCATTTT. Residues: CASSEGGQGDQPQHF. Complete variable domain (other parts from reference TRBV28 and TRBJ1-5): DVKVTQSSRYLVKRTGEKVFLECVQDMDHENMFWYRQDPGLGLRLIYFSYDVKMKEKGDIPEGYSVSREKKERFSLILESASTNQTSMYLCASSEGGQGDQPQHFGDGTRLSIL.

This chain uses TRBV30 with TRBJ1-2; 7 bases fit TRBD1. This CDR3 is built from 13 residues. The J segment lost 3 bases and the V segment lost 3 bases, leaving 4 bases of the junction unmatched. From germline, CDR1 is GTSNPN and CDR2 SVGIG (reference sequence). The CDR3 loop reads CAWSPDRDYGYTF. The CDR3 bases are TGTGCCTGGAGCCCAGACAGGGACTATGGCTACACCTTC.

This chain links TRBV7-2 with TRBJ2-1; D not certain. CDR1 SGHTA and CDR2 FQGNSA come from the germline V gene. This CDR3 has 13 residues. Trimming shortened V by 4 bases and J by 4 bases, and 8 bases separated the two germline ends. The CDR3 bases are TGTGCCAGCAGCTACGGCCGTTACAATGAGCAGTTCTTC. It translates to CASSYGRYNEQFF.

The CDR3 DNA follows: TGTGCCAGCAGCGGGACTAGCGGGAGGACCATCCAAGAGACCCAGTACTTC. Its translation: CASSGTSGRTIQETQYF. V gene TRBV9 combines with J gene TRBJ2-5; 14 bases match TRBD2. V lost 3 bases to trimming and J lost 1 base; unmatched junction nucleotides: 5. The germline V gene encodes CDR1 SGDLS and CDR2 YYNGEE. CDR3 size: 17 residues.

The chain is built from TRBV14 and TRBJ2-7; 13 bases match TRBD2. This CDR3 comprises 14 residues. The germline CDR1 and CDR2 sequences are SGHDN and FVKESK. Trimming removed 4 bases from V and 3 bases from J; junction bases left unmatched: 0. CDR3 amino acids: CASSRTSGSYEQYF. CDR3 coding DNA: TGTGCCAGCAGCCGGACTAGCGGGAGCTACGAGCAGTACTTC.

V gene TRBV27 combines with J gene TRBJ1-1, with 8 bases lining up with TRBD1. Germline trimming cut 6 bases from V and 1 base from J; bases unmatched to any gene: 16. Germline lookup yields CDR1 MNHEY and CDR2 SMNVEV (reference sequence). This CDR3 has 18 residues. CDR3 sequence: CASSIRGQDIVGNTEAFF. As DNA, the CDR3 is TGTGCCAGCAGCATCAGGGGACAGGATATAGTGGGGAACACTGAAGCTTTCTTT.

This CDR3 reads CASSSDRSKQFF. As DNA, the CDR3 is TGCGCCAGCAGCTCGGACAGATCCAAGCAGTTCTTC. This chain joins TRBV5-1 and TRBJ2-1; D may be TRBD1 (6 bases). The germline CDR1 and CDR2 sequences are SGHRS and YFSETQ. V gave up 3 bases and J gave up 11 bases, with 12 bases separating them. The CDR3 extends over 12 amino acids.

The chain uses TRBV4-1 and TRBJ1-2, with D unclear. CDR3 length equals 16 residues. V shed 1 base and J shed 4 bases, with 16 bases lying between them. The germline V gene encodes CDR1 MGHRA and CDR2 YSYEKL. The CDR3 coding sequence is TGCGCCAGCAGCCAAGGGGAGGCAGGTTCGACCTATGGCTACACCTTC. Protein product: CASSQGEAGSTYGYTF.

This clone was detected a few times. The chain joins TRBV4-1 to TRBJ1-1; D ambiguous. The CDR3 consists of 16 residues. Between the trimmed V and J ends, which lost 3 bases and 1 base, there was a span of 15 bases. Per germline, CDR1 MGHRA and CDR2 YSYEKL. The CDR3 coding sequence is TGCGCCAGCAGCCAGGAACCTCGACCGGGGAACACTGAAGCTTTCTTT. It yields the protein CASSQEPRPGNTEAFF.

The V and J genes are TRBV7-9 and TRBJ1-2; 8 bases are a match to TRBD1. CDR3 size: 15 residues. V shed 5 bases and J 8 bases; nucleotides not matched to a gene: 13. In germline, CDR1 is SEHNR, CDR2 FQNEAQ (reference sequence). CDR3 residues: CASSRGGQGAQGYTF. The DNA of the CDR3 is TGTGCCAGCAGCCGAGGGGGTCAGGGGGCACAAGGCTACACCTTC.

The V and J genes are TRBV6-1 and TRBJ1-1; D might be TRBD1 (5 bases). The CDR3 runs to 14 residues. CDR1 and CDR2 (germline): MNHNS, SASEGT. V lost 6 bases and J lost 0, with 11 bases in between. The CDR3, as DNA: TGTGCCAGCAGACCAGGAGGGGTGAACACTGAAGCTTTCTTT. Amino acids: CASRPGGVNTEAFF.

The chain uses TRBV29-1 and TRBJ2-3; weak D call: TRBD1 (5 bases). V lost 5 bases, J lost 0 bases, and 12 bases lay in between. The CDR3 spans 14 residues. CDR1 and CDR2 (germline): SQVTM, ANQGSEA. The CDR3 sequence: CSVFDRSSTDTQYF. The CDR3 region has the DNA TGCAGCGTTTTCGACAGATCTAGCACAGATACGCAGTATTTT.

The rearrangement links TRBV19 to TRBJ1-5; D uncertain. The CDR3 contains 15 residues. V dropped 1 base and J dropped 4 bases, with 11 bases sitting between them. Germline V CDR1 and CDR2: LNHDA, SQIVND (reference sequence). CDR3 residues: CASSIGPAGNQPQHF. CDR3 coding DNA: TGTGCCAGTAGTATAGGGCCAGCGGGTAATCAGCCCCAGCATTTT.

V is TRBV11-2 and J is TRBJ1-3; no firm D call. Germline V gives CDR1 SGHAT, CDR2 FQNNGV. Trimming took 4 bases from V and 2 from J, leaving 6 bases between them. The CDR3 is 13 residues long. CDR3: CASSSHPGNTIYF. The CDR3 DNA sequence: TGTGCCAGCAGCTCCCATCCTGGAAACACCATATATTTT.

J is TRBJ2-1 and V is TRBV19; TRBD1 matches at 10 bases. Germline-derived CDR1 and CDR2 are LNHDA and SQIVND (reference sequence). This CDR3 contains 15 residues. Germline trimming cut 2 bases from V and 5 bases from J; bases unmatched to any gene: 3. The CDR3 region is CASSIWGTGDNEQFF. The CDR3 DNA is TGTGCCAGTAGTATATGGGGGACAGGGGACAATGAGCAGTTCTTC.

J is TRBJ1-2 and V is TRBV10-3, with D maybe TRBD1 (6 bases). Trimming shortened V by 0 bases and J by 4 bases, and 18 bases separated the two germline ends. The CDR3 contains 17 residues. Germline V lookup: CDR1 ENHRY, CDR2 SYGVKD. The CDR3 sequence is CAISESMSGALPYGYTF. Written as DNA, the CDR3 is TGTGCCATCAGTGAGTCGATGTCAGGGGCCCTTCCCTATGGCTACACCTTC.

CDR3 sequence reads: CASRPGTGNFQPQHF. The DNA of the CDR3 is TGTGCCAGCCGCCCAGGGACAGGGAATTTTCAGCCCCAGCATTTT. J is TRBJ1-5 and V is TRBV27; 9 bases line up with TRBD1. Germline CDR1 MNHEY, CDR2 SMNVEV (reference sequence). V lost 8 bases to trimming and J lost 6 bases; unmatched junction nucleotides: 11. This CDR3 is 15 amino acids long.

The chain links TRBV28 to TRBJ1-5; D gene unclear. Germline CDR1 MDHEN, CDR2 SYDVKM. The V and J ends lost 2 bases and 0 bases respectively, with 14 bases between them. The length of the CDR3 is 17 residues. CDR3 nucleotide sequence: TGTGCCAGCAGTTTAGACCGGGAGTGGAATAGCAATCAGCCCCAGCATTTT. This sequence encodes CASSLDREWNSNQPQHF.

For the CDR3, the DNA is TGTGCCAGCAGACCCGAGACAGGGGCCTACAATGAGCAGTTCTTC. Its protein is CASRPETGAYNEQFF. The J gene is TRBJ2-1, the V gene TRBV7-9, with 8 bases fitting TRBD1. Germline V CDR1 and CDR2: SEHNR, FQNEAQ (reference sequence). This CDR3 is 15 amino acids long. V lost 6 bases and J lost 2; bases outside the gene matches: 6.

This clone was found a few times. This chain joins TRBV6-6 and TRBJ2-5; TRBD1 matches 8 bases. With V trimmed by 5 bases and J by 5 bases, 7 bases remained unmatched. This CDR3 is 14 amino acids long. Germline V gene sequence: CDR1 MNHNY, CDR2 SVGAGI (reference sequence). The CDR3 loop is CASSARTGRETQYF. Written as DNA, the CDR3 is TGTGCCAGCAGTGCTCGGACAGGGCGGGAGACCCAGTACTTC.

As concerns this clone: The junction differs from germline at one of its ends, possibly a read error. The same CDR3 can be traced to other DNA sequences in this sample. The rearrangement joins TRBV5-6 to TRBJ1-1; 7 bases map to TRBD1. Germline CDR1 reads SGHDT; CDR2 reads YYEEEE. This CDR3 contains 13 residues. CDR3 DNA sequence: TGTGCCAGCTCCAGGGGGGCGAACACTGAGGCTTTCTTT. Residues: CASSRGANTEAFF. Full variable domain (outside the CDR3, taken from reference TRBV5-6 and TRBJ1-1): DAGVTQSPTHLIKTRGQQVTLRCSPKSGHDTVSWYQQALGQGPQFIFQYYEEEERQRGNFPDRFSGHQFPNYSSELNVNALLLGDSALYLCASSRGANTEAFFGQGTRLTVV.

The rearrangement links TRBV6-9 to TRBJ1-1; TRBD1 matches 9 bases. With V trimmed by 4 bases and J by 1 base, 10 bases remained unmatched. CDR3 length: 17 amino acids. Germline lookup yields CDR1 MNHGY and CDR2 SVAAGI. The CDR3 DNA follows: TGTGCCAGCAGTTGCCCCGGGACAGGGAGGGAGAACACTGAAGCTTTCTTT. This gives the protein CASSCPGTGRENTEAFF.

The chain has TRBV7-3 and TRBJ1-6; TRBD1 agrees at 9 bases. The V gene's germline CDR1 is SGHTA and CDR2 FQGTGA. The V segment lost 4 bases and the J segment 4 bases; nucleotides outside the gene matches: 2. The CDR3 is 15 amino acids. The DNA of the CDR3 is TGTGCCAGCAGCTACGACAGGGGGTATAATTCACCCCTCCACTTT. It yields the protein CASSYDRGYNSPLHF.

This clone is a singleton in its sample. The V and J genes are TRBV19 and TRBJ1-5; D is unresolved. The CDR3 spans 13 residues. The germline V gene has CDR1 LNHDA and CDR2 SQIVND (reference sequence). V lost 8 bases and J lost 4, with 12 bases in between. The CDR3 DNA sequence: TGTGCCAGTGAGGGAAGAAATAATCAGCCCCAGCATTTT. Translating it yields CASEGRNNQPQHF. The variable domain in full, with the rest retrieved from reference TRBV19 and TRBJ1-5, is DGGITQSPKYLFRKEGQNVTLSCEQNLNHDAMYWYRQDPGQGLRLIYYSQIVNDFQKGDIAEGYSVSREKKESFPLTVTSAQKNPTAFYLCASEGRNNQPQHFGDGTRLSIL.

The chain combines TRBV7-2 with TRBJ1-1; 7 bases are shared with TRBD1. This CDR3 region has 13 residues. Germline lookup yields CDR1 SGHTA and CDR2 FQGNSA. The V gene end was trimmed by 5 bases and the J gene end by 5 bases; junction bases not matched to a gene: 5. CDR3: CASSQTGSTEAFF. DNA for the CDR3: TGTGCCAGCAGCCAGACAGGGTCTACTGAAGCTTTCTTT.

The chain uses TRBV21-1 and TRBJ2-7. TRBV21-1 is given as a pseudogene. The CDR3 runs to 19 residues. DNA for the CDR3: TGTGCCAGCAAAAAAGGGGGGAGGAGCGGAAACTATCACCTCTACGAGCAGTACTTC. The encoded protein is CASKKGGRSGNYHLYEQYF.

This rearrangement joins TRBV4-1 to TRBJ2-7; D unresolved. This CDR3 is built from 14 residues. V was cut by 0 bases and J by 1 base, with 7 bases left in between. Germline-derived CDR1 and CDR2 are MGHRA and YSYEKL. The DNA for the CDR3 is TGCGCCAGCAGCCAAGAGGCAGTTTCCTACGAGCAGTACTTC. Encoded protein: CASSQEAVSYEQYF.

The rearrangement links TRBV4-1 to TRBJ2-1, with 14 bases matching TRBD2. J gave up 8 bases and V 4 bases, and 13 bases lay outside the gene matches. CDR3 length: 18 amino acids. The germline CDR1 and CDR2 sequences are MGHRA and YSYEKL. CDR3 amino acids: CASSPFTGTSGGAYEQFF. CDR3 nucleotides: TGCGCCAGCAGCCCCTTTACCGGGACTAGCGGGGGAGCCTATGAGCAGTTCTTC.